This T cell receptor (beta chain) emerged from a study of cytomegalovirus exposure and HLA in healthy donors. Broader study findings: In most subjects, TCR beta sequences reportedly gave accurate predictions of HLA-A and HLA-B alleles. Most of the TCR beta V segments (in an earlier analysis) were productive either about 87% or about 30% of the time.

Turning to this clone: Its target is not known.

The germline V gene encodes CDR1 SGHTS and CDR2 YDEGEE. The CDR3 sequence is 15 residues long. V trimming: 1 base; J trimming: 4 bases; junction bases outside the gene matches: 3. Both 60 Vbeta primers and 13 Jbeta primers went into the PCR. The repertoire was sequenced with immunoSEQ multiplex PCR; TCRdb's copy has only in-frame clones and lacks some. The sample carries about 110,000 clones, 70% to 80% recorded once. This receptor was obtained from a man younger than 35 in good health and CMV-seronegative. The sequenced sample consisted of PBMCs. The V and J genes are TRBV5-8 and TRBJ2-1, with 9 bases aligning to TRBD2. In nucleotides, the CDR3 is TGTGCCAGCAGCTTGTTAGCGGGGGCGTACAATGAGCAGTTCTTC. It specifies CASSLLAGAYNEQFF.